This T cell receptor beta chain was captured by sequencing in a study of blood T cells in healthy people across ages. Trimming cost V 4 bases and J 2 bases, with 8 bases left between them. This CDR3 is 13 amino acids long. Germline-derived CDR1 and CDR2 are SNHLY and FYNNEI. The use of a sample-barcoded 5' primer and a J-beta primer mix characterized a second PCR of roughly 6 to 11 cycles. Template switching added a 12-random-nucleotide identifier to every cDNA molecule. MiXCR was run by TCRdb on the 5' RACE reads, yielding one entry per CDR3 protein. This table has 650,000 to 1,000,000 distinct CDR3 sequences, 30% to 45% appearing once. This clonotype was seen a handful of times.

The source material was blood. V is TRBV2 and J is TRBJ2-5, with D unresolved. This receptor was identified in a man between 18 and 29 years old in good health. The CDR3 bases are TGTGCCAGCAGTGGAGACCATCAAGAGACCCAGTACTTC. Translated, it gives CASSGDHQETQYF.